These 20 T cell receptor beta chains came from one sample sequenced in a study of T cells in Graves' hyperthyroidism and ophthalmopathy. TCR beta CDR3 regions were amplified from RNA transcripts. The study used the HTBI primer set for a first-round RT-PCR of the TCR CDR3. From the multiplex PCR reads, TCRdb called clonotypes with MiXCR, one entry per CDR3 protein. In the table there are about 380,000 distinct CDR3 sequences, approximately 13% of which are singletons. Source material: blood. These receptors all stem from a man aged 30-40 years with Graves' hyperthyroidism that later progressed to Graves' ophthalmopathy.

This clonotype was seen more than once but under ten times. This chain connects TRBV7-9 to TRBJ2-3; D perhaps matches TRBD1 (6 bases). CDR3 length: 12 amino acids. The V gene lost 5 bases and the J gene lost 4 bases, with 7 bases spanning the gap. Germline CDR1 is SEHNR and CDR2 is FQNEAQ (reference sequence). CDR3 sequence: CASSTGPDTQYF. CDR3 nucleotide sequence: TGTGCCAGCAGCACAGGGCCAGATACGCAGTATTTT. Drawing the rest from reference TRBV7-9 and TRBJ2-3, the complete variable domain is DTGVSQNPRHKITKRGQNVTFRCDPISEHNRLYWYRQTLGQGPEFLTYFQNEAQLEKSRLLSDRFSAERPKGSFSTLEIQRTEQGDSAMYLCASSTGPDTQYFGPGTRLTVL.

This clonotype was recorded at least ten times. The chain carries TRBV2 and TRBJ2-1; unclear D gene. CDR3 size: 14 residues. Per the germline V gene, CDR1 is SNHLY and CDR2 is FYNNEI. Trimming stripped 5 bases from V and 0 bases from J, with 8 bases between. The CDR3 sequence is CASSLLSSYNEQFF. The CDR3 nucleotides are TGTGCCAGCAGTCTCCTGAGCTCCTACAATGAGCAGTTCTTC. The entire variable domain, with the rest obtained from reference TRBV2 and TRBJ2-1, is as follows: EPEVTQTPSHQVTQMGQEVILRCVPISNHLYFYWYRQILGQKVEFLVSFYNNEISEKSEIFDDQFSVERPDGSNFTLKIRSTKLEDSAMYFCASSLLSSYNEQFFGPGTRLTVL.

This clonotype was detected ten times or more. V gene TRBV6-1 combines with J gene TRBJ1-6; perhaps TRBD1 as D (5 bases). CDR1 is MNHNS, CDR2 SASEGT, per germline. V lost 2 bases, J lost 0 bases, and 8 bases lay in between. This CDR3 contains 16 residues. CDR3 amino acids: CASSEQGSSYNSPLHF. CDR3 nucleotides: TGTGCCAGCAGTGAACAGGGAAGCTCCTATAATTCACCCCTCCACTTT.

Many counts were recorded for this clonotype. V and J are TRBV10-3 and TRBJ1-1, with D maybe TRBD1 (5 bases). V was cut by 10 bases and J by 8 bases, with 14 bases left in between. The CDR3 is 11 residues long. Germline values: CDR1 ENHRY, CDR2 SYGVKD. CDR3 residues: CATTDWTEAFF. Here the CDR3 DNA reads TGTGCCACCACAGATTGGACAGAAGCTTTCTTT.

This clonotype was counted ten times or more. The chain is built from TRBV30 and TRBJ2-7, with D perhaps matching TRBD2 (5 bases). This CDR3 has 13 amino acids. Germline CDR1 and CDR2: GTSNPN and SVGIG (reference sequence). V shed 3 bases and J shed 0 bases, with 9 bases lying between them. The CDR3 region has the DNA TGTGCCTGGAGGGGAGCGTACTCCTACGAGCAGTACTTC. It translates to CAWRGAYSYEQYF. Together with reference TRBV30 and TRBJ2-7, the CDR3 gives the full variable domain: SQTIHQWPATLVQPVGSPLSLECTVEGTSNPNLYWYRQAAGRGLQLLFYSVGIGQISSEVPQNLSASRPQDRQFILSSKKLLLSDSGFYLCAWRGAYSYEQYFGPGTRLTVT.

This clonotype appeared many times. CDR3 residues: CATSEGANTEAFF. The CDR3 nucleotides read TGTGCCACCAGTGAGGGGGCGAACACTGAAGCTTTCTTT. This chain joins TRBV24-1 and TRBJ1-1, with a tentative D call TRBD1 (6 bases). CDR3 length: 13 amino acids. Per the germline V gene, CDR1 is KGHDR and CDR2 is SFDVKD. The germline V and J ends were trimmed by 4 bases and 1 base, with 6 bases remaining between them.

The gene calls are TRBV20-1 and TRBJ1-5, with no clear D. With 0 bases removed from V and 8 bases from J, the gap between germline ends came to 20 bases. CDR3 length: 16 amino acids. The germline V gene encodes CDR1 DFQATT and CDR2 SNEGSKA (reference sequence). CDR3 region: CSARDLVDGDAEPQHF. CDR3 nucleotide sequence: TGCAGTGCTAGAGATCTTGTAGACGGCGACGCTGAGCCCCAGCATTTT.

This clonotype was seen at least ten times. In DNA form, the CDR3 reads TGTGCCAGCAATCCTCCGGGGACAGGGCTGGGCTACACCTTC. It codes for CASNPPGTGLGYTF. J is TRBJ1-2 and V is TRBV28; 9 bases match TRBD1. V was clipped by 7 bases and J by 8 bases; unmatched bases: 11. In germline, CDR1 is MDHEN, CDR2 SYDVKM. The CDR3 spans 14 residues.

This rearrangement joins TRBV6-1 to TRBJ2-3, with 10 bases lining up with TRBD2. Germline loops: CDR1 MNHNS, CDR2 SASEGT. The CDR3 totals 14 residues. J gave up 5 bases and V 5 bases, and 4 bases lay outside the gene matches. CDR3 amino acids: CASSRAGGIDTQYF. As DNA, the CDR3 is TGTGCCAGCAGTCGAGCGGGGGGGATAGATACGCAGTATTTT.

This clonotype was detected many times. This chain links TRBV28 with TRBJ1-6; the D gene is possibly TRBD1 (6 bases). V was pared by 5 bases and J by 6 bases, with 8 bases between. Germline V gene sequence: CDR1 MDHEN, CDR2 SYDVKM. The CDR3 totals 13 residues. The DNA for the CDR3 is TGTGCCAGCAGTGAGGACAGTAATTCACCCCTCCACTTT. Its translation is CASSEDSNSPLHF.

This clonotype was counted at least ten times. This chain connects TRBV28 to TRBJ1-4; no clear D. The CDR3 contains 12 residues. Trimming shortened V by 8 bases and J by 9 bases, and 13 bases separated the two germline ends. Germline loops: CDR1 MDHEN, CDR2 SYDVKM. CDR3 protein: CASYSFGKKLFF. The DNA for the CDR3 is TGTGCCAGCTACTCCTTCGGGAAAAAACTGTTTTTT.

The V call is TRBV5-6, the J call TRBJ2-2, with 11 positions matching TRBD1. Germline loops: CDR1 SGHDT, CDR2 YYEEEE. J was trimmed by 2 bases and V by 3 bases; bases with no gene match: 9. The CDR3 is 18 residues long. The CDR3 here is CASSSETGTGGNTGELFF. CDR3 nucleotide sequence: TGTGCCAGCAGCTCGGAAACCGGGACAGGGGGTAACACCGGGGAGCTGTTTTTT.

This clonotype was recorded at least ten times. This chain links TRBV11-2 with TRBJ2-1; D is uncertain. There are 14 residues in the CDR3. Germline V lookup: CDR1 SGHAT, CDR2 FQNNGV. V lost 5 bases to trimming and J lost 6 bases, with 14 bases between them. In nucleotides, the CDR3 is TGTGCCAGCAGCCGATCGGCCGCGGCCAATGAGCAGTTCTTC. The encoded protein is CASSRSAAANEQFF.

A note on this clonotype: Mismatch with germline at one junction end may stem from a read error. The gene calls are TRBV11-2 and TRBJ2-7, with unresolved D. The CDR3 length is 13 residues. The germline gives CDR1 SGHAT, CDR2 FQNNGV. The CDR3 here is CVSSLGISYEQHF. The DNA for the CDR3 is TGTGTCAGCAGCTTAGGAATCTCCTACGAGCAGCACTTC.

This clonotype was detected many times. The rearrangement joins TRBV7-9 to TRBJ2-3; unclear D gene. The V end was cut by 5 bases, the J end by 2 bases, with 17 bases between. This CDR3 is built from 16 residues. Looked up from germline, CDR1 is SEHNR and CDR2 is FQNEAQ (reference sequence). For the CDR3, the DNA is TGTGCCAGCAGCCTAGGACCCTCCCCCCACACAGATACGCAGTATTTT. Its translation is CASSLGPSPHTDTQYF.

This clonotype appeared many times. The chain combines TRBV20-1 with TRBJ1-2, with 7 bases identical to TRBD1. CDR1 and CDR2 (germline): DFQATT, SNEGSKA (reference sequence). The CDR3 loop spans 15 amino acids. The V and J ends lost 0 bases and 4 bases, in that order; junction bases with no gene match: 8. CDR3 DNA: TGCAGTGCTAGAGATCGTGGGGCAGGGGGCTATGGCTACACCTTC. It specifies CSARDRGAGGYGYTF.

This clonotype has a count of ten or more. The CDR3 DNA follows: TGTGCCAGCAGTAAGGGGGGAACGAACACCGGGGAGCTGTTTTTT. It codes for CASSKGGTNTGELFF. This chain connects TRBV12-3 or TRBV12-4 to TRBJ2-2; either TRBD1 or TRBD2 may supply D (6 bases each). Between the trimmed V and J ends, which lost 5 bases and 0 bases, there was a span of 10 bases. The CDR3 is made up of 15 amino acids.

This clonotype has ten or more counts. J is TRBJ1-2 and V is TRBV28; D might be TRBD1 (6 bases). CDR1 is MDHEN and CDR2 is SYDVKM in the germline V gene. Trimming took 4 bases from V and 6 from J, leaving 18 bases between them. This CDR3 has 15 residues. The CDR3 spells CASSSPTPGVDGYTF. The CDR3 region has the DNA TGTGCCAGCAGTTCCCCAACCCCAGGGGTCGATGGCTACACCTTC.

This clonotype has more than one count but fewer than ten. The rearrangement links TRBV5-4 to TRBJ1-1; no clear D. The CDR3 runs to 12 residues. The V end lost 0 bases, the J end lost 8 bases, and 8 bases lay between the germline ends. The germline V gene encodes CDR1 SGHNT and CDR2 YYREEE (reference sequence). The CDR3 is CASSLVSSEAFF. The CDR3 DNA follows: TGTGCCAGCAGCTTGGTTAGTTCAGAAGCTTTCTTT.

This clonotype was counted a few times. The chain has TRBV29-1 and TRBJ1-1; 7 bases line up with TRBD1. The CDR3 has 13 amino acids. The V and J ends lost 5 bases and 1 base, in that order; junction bases with no gene match: 4. Looked up from germline, CDR1 is SQVTM and CDR2 is ANQGSEA. The CDR3 DNA is TGCAGCGTTTTGACAGGGTCGAACACTGAAGCTTTCTTT. It translates to CSVLTGSNTEAFF.